This T cell receptor (beta chain) was recorded in a study of T-cell reconstitution after alpha-beta-depleted transplantation in children. Study-wide findings and caveats: Where some patients showed high TCRbeta diversity at day 60, it came from recipient T cells and thymic progenitors that had survived. Reported findings indicate that, about two months after transplant, alpha-beta T cells came from several hundred expanded clones, which were derived from non-depleted graft cells.

Germline assignment: CDR1 SGDLS and CDR2 YYNGEE. Trimming at V came to 3 bases and at J to 4 bases, leaving 8 bases not matched to a gene. The CDR3 sequence is 15 residues long. For TCRbeta, the library was prepared with unique molecular identifiers. TCRdb re-called the PCR reads with MiXCR, one entry per CDR3 protein. The table includes approximately 500,000 distinct CDR3 sequences, 10% detected once. This clonotype was observed many times. What it binds is unknown. The sequencing here drew on PBMCs, taken before TCRalphabeta/CD19-depleted stem cell transplant. V gene TRBV9 combines with J gene TRBJ2-7, with TRBD1 matching over 9 bases. The sequence derives from a child aged 2 to 10 with inherited bone marrow failure, due to receive a stem cell transplant. The CDR3 sequence: CASSDNRGPAYEQYF. The CDR3 nucleotides read TGTGCCAGCAGCGATAACAGGGGGCCCGCGTACGAGCAGTACTTC.